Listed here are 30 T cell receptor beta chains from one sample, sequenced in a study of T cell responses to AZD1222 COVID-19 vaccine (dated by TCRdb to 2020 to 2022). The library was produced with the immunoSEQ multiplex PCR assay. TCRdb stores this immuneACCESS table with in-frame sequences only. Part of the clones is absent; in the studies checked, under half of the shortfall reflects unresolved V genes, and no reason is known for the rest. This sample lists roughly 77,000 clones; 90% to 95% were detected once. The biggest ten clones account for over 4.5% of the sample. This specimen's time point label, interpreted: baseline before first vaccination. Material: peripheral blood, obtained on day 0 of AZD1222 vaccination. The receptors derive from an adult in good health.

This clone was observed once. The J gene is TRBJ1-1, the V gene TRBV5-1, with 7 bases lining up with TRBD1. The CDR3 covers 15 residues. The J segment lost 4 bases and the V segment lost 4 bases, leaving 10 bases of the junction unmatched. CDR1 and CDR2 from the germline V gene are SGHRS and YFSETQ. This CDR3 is CASSDAQGVGTEAFF. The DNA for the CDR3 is TGCGCCAGCAGCGACGCCCAGGGGGTCGGCACTGAAGCTTTCTTT. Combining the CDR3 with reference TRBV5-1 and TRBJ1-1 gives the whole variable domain KAGVTQTPRYLIKTRGQQVTLSCSPISGHRSVSWYQQTPGQGLQFLFEYFSETQRNKGNFPGRFSGRQFSNSRSEMNVSTLELGDSALYLCASSDAQGVGTEAFFGQGTRLTVV.

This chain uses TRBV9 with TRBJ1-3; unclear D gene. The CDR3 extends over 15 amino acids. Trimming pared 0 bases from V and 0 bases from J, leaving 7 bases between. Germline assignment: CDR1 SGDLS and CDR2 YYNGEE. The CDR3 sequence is CASSVDPGSGNTIYF. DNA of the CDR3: TGTGCCAGCAGCGTAGACCCGGGCTCTGGAAACACCATATATTTT.

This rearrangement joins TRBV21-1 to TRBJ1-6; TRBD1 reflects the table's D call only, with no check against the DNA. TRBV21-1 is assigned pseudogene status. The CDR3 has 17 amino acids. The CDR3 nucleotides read TGTGCCAGTCCGCTATGGGAACGAGCCCAAACAAGGGGGACCCTCCACTTT. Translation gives CASPLWERAQTRGTLHF.

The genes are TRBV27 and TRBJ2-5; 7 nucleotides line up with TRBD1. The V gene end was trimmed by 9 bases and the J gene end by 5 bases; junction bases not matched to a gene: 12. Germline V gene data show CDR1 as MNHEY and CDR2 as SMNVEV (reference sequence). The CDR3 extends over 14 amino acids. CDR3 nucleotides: TGTGCCAGTCCCCGGGACACAGGGGAGGAGACCCAGTACTTC. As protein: CASPRDTGEETQYF.

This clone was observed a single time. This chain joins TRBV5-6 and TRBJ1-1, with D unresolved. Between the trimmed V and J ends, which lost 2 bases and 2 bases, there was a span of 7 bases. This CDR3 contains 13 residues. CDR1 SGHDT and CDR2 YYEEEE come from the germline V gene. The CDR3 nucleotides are TGTGCCAGCAGCTTCCCCGGAAACACTGAAGCTTTCTTT. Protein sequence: CASSFPGNTEAFF. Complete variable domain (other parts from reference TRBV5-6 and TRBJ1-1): DAGVTQSPTHLIKTRGQQVTLRCSPKSGHDTVSWYQQALGQGPQFIFQYYEEEERQRGNFPDRFSGHQFPNYSSELNVNALLLGDSALYLCASSFPGNTEAFFGQGTRLTVV.

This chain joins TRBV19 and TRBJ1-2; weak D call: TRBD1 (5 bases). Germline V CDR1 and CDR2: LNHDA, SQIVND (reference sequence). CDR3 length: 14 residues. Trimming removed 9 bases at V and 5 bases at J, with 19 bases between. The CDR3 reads CASLGGGHYYGYTF. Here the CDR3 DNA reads TGTGCCAGCCTTGGGGGGGGTCATTATTATGGCTACACCTTC.

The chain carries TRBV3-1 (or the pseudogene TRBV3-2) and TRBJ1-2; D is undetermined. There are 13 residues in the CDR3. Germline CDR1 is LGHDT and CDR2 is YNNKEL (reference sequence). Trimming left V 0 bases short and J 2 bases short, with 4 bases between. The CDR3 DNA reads TGTGCCAGCAGCCAAGACAGGAACTATGGCTACACCTTC. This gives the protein CASSQDRNYGYTF.

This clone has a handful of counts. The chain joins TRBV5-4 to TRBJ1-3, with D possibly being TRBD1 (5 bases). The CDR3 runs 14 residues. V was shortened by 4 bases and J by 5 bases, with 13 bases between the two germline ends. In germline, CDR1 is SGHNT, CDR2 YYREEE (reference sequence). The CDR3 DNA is TGTGCCAGCAGCCATGACAGAGAGAGAAACACCATATATTTT. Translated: CASSHDRERNTIYF.

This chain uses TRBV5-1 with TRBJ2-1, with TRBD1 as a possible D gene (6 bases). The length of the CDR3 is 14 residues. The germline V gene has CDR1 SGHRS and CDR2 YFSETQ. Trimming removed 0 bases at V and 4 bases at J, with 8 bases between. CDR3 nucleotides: TGCGCCAGCAGCTTGGGACAGGTTTACAATGAGCAGTTCTTC. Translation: CASSLGQVYNEQFF.

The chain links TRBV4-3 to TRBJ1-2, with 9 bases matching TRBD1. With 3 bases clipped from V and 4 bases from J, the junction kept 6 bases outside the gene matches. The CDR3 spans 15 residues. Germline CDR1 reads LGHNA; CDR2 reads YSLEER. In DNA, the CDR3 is TGCGCCAGCAGCCAGGAGCCGGGACAGGGCTATGGCTACACCTTC. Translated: CASSQEPGQGYGYTF.

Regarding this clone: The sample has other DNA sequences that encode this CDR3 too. This CDR3 is CASSTGTGNQPQHF. The CDR3 DNA reads TGTGCCAGCAGTACAGGGACGGGGAATCAGCCCCAGCATTTT. The chain combines TRBV7-9 with TRBJ1-5; D possibly corresponds to TRBD1 (6 bases). The length of the CDR3 is 14 residues. Trimming took 6 bases from V and 4 from J, leaving 13 bases between them. Germline V lookup: CDR1 SEHNR, CDR2 FQNEAQ (reference sequence).

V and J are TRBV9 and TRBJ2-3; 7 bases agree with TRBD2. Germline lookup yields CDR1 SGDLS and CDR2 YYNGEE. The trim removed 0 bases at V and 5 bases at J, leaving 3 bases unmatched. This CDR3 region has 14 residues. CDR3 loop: CASSVGLAEDTQYF. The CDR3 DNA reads TGTGCCAGCAGCGTAGGGCTAGCGGAAGATACGCAGTATTTT.

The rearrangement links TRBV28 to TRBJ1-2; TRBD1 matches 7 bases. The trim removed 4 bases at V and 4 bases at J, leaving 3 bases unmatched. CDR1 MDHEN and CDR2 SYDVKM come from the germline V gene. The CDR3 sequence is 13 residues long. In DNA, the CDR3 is TGTGCCAGCAGTTCGGGGACAGTCTATGGCTACACCTTC. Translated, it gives CASSSGTVYGYTF.

The CDR3 DNA reads as TGTGCCAGCACTGTGGGGGAATTCAACGAGCAGTACTTC. It translates to CASTVGEFNEQYF. The chain joins TRBV2 to TRBJ2-7, with D tentatively TRBD1 or TRBD2 (5 bases each). The germline V gene encodes CDR1 SNHLY and CDR2 FYNNEI. The CDR3 is made up of 13 amino acids. Trimming shortened V by 7 bases and J by 5 bases, and 15 bases separated the two germline ends.

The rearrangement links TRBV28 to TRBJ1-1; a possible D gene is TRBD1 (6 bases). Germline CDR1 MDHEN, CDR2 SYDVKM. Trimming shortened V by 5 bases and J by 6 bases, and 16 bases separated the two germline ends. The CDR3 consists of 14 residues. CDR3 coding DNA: TGTGCCAGCAGTCCGATGCGGGGGCGTCCTGAAGCTTTCTTT. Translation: CASSPMRGRPEAFF.

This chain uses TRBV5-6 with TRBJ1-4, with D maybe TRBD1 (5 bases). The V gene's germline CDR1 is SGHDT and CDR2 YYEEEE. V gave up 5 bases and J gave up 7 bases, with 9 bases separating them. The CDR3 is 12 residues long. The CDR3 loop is CASSQGVEKLFF. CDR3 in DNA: TGTGCCAGCAGTCAGGGAGTTGAAAAACTGTTTTTT.

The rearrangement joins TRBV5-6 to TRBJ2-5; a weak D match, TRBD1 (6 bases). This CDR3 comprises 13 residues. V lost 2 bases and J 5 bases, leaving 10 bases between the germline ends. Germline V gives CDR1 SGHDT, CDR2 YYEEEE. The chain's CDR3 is CASSFSGEETQYF. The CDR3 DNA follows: TGTGCCAGCAGCTTCTCAGGGGAGGAGACCCAGTACTTC.

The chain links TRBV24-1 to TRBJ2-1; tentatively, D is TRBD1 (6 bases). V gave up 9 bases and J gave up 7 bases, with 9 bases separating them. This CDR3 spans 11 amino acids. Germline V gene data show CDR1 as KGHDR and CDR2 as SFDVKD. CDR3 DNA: TGTGCCACCGGAAGGGGGAATGAGCAGTTCTTC. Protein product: CATGRGNEQFF.

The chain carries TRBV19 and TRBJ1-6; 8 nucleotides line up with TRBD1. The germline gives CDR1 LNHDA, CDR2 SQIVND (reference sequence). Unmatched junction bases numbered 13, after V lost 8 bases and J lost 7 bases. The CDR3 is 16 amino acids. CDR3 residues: CASSNRGGSANSPLHF. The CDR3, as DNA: TGTGCCAGTTCCAACAGGGGGGGTTCGGCGAATTCACCCCTCCACTTT.

The CDR3 DNA follows: TGTGCCAGCAGCGGAGGGACGGGGTTTTGGTATGGCTACACCTTC. This sequence encodes CASSGGTGFWYGYTF. This sequence joins TRBV7-9 and TRBJ1-2, with D tentatively TRBD1 (5 bases). CDR3 length: 15 residues. Deletions cut 5 bases from V and 5 bases from J, with 18 bases between. From germline, CDR1 is SEHNR and CDR2 FQNEAQ (reference sequence).

The CDR3: CASSHNSGYGQFF. The CDR3 DNA reads TGTGCCAGCAGCCATAATTCGGGTTACGGACAGTTCTTC. The chain couples TRBV7-6 to TRBJ2-1, with no clear D. Trimming shortened V by 5 bases and J by 13 bases, and 18 bases separated the two germline ends. The length of the CDR3 is 13 residues. Germline CDR1 reads SGHVS; CDR2 reads FNYEAQ.

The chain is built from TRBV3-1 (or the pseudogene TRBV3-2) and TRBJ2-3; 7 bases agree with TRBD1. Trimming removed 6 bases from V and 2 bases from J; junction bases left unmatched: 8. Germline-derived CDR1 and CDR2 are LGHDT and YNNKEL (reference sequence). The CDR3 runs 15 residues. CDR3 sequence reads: CASSRRDRATDTQYF. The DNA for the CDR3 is TGTGCCAGCAGTCGACGGGACAGAGCCACAGATACGCAGTATTTT.

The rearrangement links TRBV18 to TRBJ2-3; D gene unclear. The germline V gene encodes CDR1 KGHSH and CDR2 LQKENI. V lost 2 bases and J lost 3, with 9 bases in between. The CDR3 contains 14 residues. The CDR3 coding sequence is TGTGCCAGCTCACCATCGGACGGGACAGATACGCAGTATTTT. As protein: CASSPSDGTDTQYF. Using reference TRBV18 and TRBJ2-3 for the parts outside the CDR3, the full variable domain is NAGVMQNPRHLVRRRGQEARLRCSPMKGHSHVYWYRQLPEEGLKFMVYLQKENIIDESGMPKERFSAEFPKEGPSILRIQQVVRGDSAAYFCASSPSDGTDTQYFGPGTRLTVL.

The CDR3 sequence is CASSLYTEGFKDTQYF. CDR3 DNA: TGTGCCAGCAGTCTCTACACTGAGGGCTTCAAAGATACGCAGTATTTT. The J gene is TRBJ2-3, the V gene TRBV3-1 (or the pseudogene TRBV3-2); D possibly corresponds to TRBD2 (5 bases). Trimming took 6 bases from V and 5 from J, leaving 21 bases between them. From germline, CDR1 is LGHDT and CDR2 YNNKEL (reference sequence). The CDR3 is 16 amino acids.

The DNA for the CDR3 is TGTGCCTGGAGTGTTTGGGAAGGCTACACCTTC. Protein sequence: CAWSVWEGYTF. This rearrangement joins TRBV30 to TRBJ1-2; unclear D gene. The CDR3 consists of 11 residues. With 0 bases removed from V and 8 bases from J, the gap between germline ends came to 7 bases. The V gene's germline CDR1 is GTSNPN and CDR2 SVGIG (reference sequence).

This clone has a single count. The CDR3 is CASSPQPGSTDTQYF. As DNA, the CDR3 is TGCGCCAGCAGCCCCCAGCCCGGTAGCACAGATACGCAGTATTTT. This chain links TRBV5-1 with TRBJ2-3, with D unclear. Germline loops: CDR1 SGHRS, CDR2 YFSETQ. The CDR3 consists of 15 residues. V was clipped by 4 bases and J by 0 bases, with 12 bases between them.

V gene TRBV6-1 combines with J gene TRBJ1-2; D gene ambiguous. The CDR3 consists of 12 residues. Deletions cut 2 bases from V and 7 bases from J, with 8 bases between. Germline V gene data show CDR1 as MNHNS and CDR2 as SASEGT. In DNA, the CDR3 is TGTGCCAGCAGTGAAAGGGTCTCTGGCTACACCTTC. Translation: CASSERVSGYTF.

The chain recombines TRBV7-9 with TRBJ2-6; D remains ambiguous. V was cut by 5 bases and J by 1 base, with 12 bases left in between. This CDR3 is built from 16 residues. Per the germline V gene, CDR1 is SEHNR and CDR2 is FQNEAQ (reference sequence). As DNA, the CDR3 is TGTGCCAGCAGCAGGTCGTCACTTTCTGGGGCCAACGTCCTGACTTTC. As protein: CASSRSSLSGANVLTF.

CDR3 residues: CASSLAQGITIYF. In nucleotides, the CDR3 is TGTGCCAGCAGCTTAGCCCAAGGGATCACCATATATTTT. V is TRBV7-2 and J is TRBJ1-3; D uncertain. Germline values: CDR1 SGHTA, CDR2 FQGNSA. The CDR3 runs 13 residues. The V gene lost 0 bases and the J gene lost 9 bases, with 9 bases spanning the gap.

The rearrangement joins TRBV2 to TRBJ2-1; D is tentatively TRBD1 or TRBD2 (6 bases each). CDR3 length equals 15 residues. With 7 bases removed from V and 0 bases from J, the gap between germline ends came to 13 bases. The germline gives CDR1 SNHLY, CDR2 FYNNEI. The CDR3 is CASNPGAYSYNEQFF. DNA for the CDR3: TGTGCCAGCAATCCGGGGGCCTACTCCTACAATGAGCAGTTCTTC.